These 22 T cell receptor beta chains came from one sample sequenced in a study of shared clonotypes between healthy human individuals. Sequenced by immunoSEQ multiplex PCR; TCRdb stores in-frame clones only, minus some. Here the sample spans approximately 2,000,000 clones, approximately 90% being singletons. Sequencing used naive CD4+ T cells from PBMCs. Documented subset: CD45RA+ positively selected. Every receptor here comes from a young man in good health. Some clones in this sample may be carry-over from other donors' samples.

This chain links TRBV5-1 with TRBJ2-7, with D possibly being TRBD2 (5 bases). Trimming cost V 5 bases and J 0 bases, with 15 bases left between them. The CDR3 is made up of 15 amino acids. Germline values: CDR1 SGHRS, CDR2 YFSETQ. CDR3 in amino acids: CASSPGLLSSYEQYF. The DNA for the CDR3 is TGCGCCAGCAGTCCAGGACTCCTAAGCTCCTACGAGCAGTACTTC.

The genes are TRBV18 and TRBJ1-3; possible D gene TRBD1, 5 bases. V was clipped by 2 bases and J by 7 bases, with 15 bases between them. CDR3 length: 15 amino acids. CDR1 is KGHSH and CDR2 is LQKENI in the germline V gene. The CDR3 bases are TGTGCCAGCTCACCAGCGGACGGGGGGAGGAACACCATATATTTT. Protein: CASSPADGGRNTIYF.

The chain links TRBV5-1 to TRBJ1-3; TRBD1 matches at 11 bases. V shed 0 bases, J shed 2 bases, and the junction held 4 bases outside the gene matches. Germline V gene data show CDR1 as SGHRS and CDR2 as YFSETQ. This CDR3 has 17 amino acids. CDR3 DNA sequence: TGCGCCAGCAGCTTGGGGACAGGGGGCTCGGCTGGAAACACCATATATTTT. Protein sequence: CASSLGTGGSAGNTIYF.

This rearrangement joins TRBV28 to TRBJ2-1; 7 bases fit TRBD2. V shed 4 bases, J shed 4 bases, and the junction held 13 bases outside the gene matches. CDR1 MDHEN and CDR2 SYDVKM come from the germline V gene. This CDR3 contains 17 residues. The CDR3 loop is CASSYSLVTSRYNEQFF. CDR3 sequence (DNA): TGTGCCAGCAGTTACTCTCTCGTGACTAGCCGATACAATGAGCAGTTCTTC.

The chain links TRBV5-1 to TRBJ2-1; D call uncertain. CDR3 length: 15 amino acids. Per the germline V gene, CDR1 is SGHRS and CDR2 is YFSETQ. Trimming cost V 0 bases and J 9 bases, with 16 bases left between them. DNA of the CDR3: TGCGCCAGCAGCTTGGGGCTTCGAGCAGGTGGTGAGCAGTTCTTC. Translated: CASSLGLRAGGEQFF.

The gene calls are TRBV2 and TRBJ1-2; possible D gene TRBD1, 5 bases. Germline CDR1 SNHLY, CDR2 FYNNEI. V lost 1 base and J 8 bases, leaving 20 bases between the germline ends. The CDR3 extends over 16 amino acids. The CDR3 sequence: CASSEVIGTPQEGYTF. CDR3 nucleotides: TGTGCCAGCAGTGAAGTTATAGGTACGCCACAGGAAGGCTACACCTTC.

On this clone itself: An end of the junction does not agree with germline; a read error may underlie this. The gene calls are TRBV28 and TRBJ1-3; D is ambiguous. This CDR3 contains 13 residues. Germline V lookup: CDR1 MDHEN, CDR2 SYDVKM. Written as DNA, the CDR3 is TGTGCCAGCAGTGTCTTAGGTATCGGGCCCGAGAATTTT. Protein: CASSVLGIGPENF.

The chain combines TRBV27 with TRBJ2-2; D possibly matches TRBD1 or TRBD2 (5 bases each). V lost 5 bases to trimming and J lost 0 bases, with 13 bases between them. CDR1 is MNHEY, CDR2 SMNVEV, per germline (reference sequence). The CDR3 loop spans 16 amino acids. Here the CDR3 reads CASSDPGTTNTGELFF. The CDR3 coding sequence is TGTGCCAGCAGTGATCCCGGGACGACGAACACCGGGGAGCTGTTTTTT.

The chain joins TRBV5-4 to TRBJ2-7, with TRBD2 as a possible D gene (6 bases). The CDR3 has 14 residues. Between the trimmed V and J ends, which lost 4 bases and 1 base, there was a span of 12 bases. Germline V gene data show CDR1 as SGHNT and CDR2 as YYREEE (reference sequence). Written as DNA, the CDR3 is TGTGCCAGCAGCACCGGGACTTCATCCTACGAGCAGTACTTC. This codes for CASSTGTSSYEQYF.

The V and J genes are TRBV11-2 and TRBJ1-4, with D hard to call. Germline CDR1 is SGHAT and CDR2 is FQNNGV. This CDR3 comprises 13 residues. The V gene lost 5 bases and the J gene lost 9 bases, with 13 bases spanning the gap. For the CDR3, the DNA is TGTGCCAGCAGCCCGGCGATGGTGAAAAAACTGTTTTTT. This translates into CASSPAMVKKLFF.

This CDR3 reads CASTAGWVAGNTIYF. As DNA, the CDR3 is TGTGCCAGCACGGCAGGGTGGGTCGCTGGAAACACCATATATTTT. The rearrangement joins TRBV5-5 to TRBJ1-3, with a possible D match to TRBD1 (5 bases). CDR3 length: 15 residues. The germline V and J ends were trimmed by 6 bases and 2 bases, with 15 bases remaining between them. In germline, CDR1 is SGHKS, CDR2 YYEKEE (reference sequence).

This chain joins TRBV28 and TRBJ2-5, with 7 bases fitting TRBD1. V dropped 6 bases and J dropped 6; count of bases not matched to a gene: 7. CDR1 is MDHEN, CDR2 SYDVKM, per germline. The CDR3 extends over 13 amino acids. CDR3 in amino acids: CASSLDRTQTQYF. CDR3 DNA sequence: TGTGCCAGCAGCCTGGACAGGACCCAGACCCAGTACTTC. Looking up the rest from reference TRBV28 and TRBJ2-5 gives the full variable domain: DVKVTQSSRYLVKRTGEKVFLECVQDMDHENMFWYRQDPGLGLRLIYFSYDVKMKEKGDIPEGYSVSREKKERFSLILESASTNQTSMYLCASSLDRTQTQYFGPGTRLLVL.

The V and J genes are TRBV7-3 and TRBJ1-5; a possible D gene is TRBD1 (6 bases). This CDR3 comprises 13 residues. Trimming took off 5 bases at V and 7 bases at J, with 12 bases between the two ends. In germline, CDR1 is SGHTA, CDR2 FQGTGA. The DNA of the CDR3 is TGTGCCAGCAGCGCACAGGGTGGACAGCCCCAGCATTTT. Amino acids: CASSAQGGQPQHF. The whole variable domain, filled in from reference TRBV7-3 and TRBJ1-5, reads GAGVSQTPSNKVTEKGKYVELRCDPISGHTALYWYRQSLGQGPEFLIYFQGTGAADDSGLPNDRFFAVRPEGSVSTLKIQRTERGDSAVYLCASSAQGGQPQHFGDGTRLSIL.

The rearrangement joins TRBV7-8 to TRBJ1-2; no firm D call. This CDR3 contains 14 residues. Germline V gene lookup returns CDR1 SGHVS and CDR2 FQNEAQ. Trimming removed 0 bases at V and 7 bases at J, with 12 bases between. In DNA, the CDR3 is TGTGCCAGCAGCTTAGCGAACCCACAGCTTGGCTACACCTTC. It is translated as CASSLANPQLGYTF. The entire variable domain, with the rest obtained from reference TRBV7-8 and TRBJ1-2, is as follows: GAGVSQSPRYKVAKRGQDVALRCDPISGHVSLFWYQQALGQGPEFLTYFQNEAQLDKSGLPSDRFFAERPEGSVSTLKIQRTQQEDSAVYLCASSLANPQLGYTFGSGTRLTVV.

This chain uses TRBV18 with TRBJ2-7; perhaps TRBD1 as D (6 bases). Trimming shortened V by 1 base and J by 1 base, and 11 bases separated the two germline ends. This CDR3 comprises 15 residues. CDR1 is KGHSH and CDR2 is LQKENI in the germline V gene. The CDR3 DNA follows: TGTGCCAGCTCACCACGGGGGCCCCCTTCCTACGAGCAGTACTTC. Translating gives CASSPRGPPSYEQYF.

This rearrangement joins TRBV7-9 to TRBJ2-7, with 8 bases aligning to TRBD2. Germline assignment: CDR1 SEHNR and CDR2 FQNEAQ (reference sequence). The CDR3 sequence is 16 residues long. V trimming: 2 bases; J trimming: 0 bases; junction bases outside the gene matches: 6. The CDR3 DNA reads TGTGCCAGCAGCTTAATCTCGGCGGGGGGCTCCTACGAGCAGTACTTC. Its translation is CASSLISAGGSYEQYF.

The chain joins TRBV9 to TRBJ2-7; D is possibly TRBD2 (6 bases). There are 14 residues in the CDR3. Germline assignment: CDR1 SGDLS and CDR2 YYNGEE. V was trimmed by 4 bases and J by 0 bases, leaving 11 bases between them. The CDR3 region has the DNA TGTGCCAGCAGCCCCCTGGGACTCTCCTACGAGCAGTACTTC. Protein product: CASSPLGLSYEQYF.

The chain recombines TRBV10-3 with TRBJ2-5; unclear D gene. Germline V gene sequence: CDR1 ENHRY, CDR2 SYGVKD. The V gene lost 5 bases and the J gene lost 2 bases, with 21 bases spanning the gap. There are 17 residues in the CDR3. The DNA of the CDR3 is TGTGCCATCAGTACGGCCAGCCTCCCTACAAATCAAGAGACCCAGTACTTC. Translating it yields CAISTASLPTNQETQYF.

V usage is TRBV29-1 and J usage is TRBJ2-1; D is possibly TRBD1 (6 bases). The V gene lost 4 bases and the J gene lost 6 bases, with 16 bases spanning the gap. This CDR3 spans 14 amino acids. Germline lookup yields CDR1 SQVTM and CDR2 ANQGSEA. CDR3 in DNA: TGCAGCGTTGGGGGGCACGACGGAATCAATGAGCAGTTCTTC. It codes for CSVGGHDGINEQFF.

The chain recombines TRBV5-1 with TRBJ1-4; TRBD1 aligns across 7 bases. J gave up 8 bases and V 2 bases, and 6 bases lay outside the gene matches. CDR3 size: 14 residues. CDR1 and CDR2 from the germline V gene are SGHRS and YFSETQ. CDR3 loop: CASSFRSGGEKLFF. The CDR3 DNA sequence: TGCGCCAGCAGCTTTCGGTCAGGGGGGGAAAAACTGTTTTTT.

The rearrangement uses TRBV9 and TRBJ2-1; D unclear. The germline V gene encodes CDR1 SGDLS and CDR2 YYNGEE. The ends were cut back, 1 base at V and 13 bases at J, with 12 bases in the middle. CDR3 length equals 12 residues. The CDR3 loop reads CASSVLGRDQFF. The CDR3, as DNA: TGTGCCAGCAGCGTACTCGGGCGAGACCAGTTCTTC.

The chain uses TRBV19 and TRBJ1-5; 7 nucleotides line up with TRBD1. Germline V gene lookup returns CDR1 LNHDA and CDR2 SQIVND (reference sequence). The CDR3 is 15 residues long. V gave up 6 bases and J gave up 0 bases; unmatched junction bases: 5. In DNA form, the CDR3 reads TGTGCCAGTAGGGGGACAGTTTATAGCAATCAGCCCCAGCATTTT. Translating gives CASRGTVYSNQPQHF.